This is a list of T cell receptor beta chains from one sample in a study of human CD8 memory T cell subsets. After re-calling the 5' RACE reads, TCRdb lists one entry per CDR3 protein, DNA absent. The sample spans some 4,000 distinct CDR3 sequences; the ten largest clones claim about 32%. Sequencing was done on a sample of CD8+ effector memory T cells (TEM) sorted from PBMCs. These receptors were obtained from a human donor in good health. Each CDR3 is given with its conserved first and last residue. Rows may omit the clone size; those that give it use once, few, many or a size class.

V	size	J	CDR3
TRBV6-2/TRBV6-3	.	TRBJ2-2	CASSHEDWNTGELFF
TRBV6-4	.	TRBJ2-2	CASSDSSGSGELFF
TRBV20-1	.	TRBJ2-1	CSAPTGESSYNEQFF
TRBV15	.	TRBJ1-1	CATSSKTGEGTEAFF
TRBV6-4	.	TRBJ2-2	CASSEASGNTGELFF
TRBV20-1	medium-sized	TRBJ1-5	CSARPDSGGNQPQHF
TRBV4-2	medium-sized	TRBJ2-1	CASSHGREATDEQFF
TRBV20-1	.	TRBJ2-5	CSARAGTSQETQYF
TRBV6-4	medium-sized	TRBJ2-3	CASSAGDTDTQYF
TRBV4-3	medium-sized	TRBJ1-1	CASSQESGLTGTAEAFF
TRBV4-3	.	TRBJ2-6	CASSQDVLSGANVLTF
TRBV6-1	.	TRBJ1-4	CASRVVGLASGKLFF
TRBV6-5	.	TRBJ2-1	CASSPQPGQGAGEQFF
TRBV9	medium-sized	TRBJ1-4	CASSAGIPMEKLFF
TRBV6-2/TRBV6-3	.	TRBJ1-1	CASSTGWGEAFF
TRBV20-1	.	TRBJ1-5	CSASGTGMNQPQHF
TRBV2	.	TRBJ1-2	CASSEWGSGYGYTF
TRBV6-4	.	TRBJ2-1	CASSEGQGDGNEQFF
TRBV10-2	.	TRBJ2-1	CASSESNGGVGQFF
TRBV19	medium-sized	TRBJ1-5	CASSIAGDAERPQHF
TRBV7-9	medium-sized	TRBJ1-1	CASSLGSGARTEAFF
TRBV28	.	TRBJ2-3	CASSLASGHTDTQYF
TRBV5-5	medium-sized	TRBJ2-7	CASSLKPAGTYEQYF
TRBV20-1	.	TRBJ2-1	CSLGGLAAKFNEQFF
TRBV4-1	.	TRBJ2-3	CASSQDTTDTQYF
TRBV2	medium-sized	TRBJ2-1	CASSGSGSPYNEQFF
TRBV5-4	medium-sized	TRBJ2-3	CASSLGLEADTQYF
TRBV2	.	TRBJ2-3	CASSERPRTDTQYF
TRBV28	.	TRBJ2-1	CASSLLAGESNEQFF
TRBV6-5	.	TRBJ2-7	CATRTGGTNEQYF
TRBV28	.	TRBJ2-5	CASSLRDLETQYF
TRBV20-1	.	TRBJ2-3	CSARGHLGSPDTQYF
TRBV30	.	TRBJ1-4	CAWSVPPEGHEKLFF
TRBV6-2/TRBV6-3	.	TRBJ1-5	CASSTAGQGHGNQPQHF
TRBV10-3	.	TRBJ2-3	CAISEGQDPNTQYF
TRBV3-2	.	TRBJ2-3	CASSPRSDTQYF
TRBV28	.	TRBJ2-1	CASSLMGQGPSNEQFF
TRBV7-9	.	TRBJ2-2	CASRGNTGELFF
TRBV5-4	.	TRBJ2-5	CASSHLERSQETQYF
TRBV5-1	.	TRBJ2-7	CASSFRLPYEQYF
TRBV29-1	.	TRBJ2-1	CSVAGLAGAYNEQFF
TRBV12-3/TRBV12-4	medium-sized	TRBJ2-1	CASSPSGGLSYNEQFF
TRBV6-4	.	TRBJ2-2	CASSDGGNTGELFF
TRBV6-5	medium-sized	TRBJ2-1	CASSKGLEANEQFF
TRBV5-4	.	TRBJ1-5	CASSPETASGFNQPQHF
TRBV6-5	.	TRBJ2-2	CASSYGRQGTGELFF
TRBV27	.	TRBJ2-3	CASSYQPGTSTDTQYF
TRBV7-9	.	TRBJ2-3	CASSLTSTLTDTQYF
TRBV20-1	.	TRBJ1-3	CSARDFRDSGNTIYF
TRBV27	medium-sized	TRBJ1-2	CASSTAGSYGYTF
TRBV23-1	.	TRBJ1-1	CASSRKLNRTACTEAFF
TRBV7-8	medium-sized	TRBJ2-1	CASSLVSGGLYNEQFF
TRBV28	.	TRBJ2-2	CASSLSRGRSTGELFF
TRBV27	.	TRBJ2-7	CASSKGGETGVGYEQYF
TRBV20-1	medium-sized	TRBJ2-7	CSARDHGSGGRSYEQYF
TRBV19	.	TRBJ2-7	CASSIGLAGAVEQYF
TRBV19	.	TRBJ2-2	CASSVSHTGELFF
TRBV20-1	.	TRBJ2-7	CSARGSRDYEQYF
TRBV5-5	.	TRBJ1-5	CASSGTGGGIQPQHF
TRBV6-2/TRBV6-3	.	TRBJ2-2	CASSRTENGELFF